A selection of T cell receptor beta chains follows, all from one sample in a study of OX40 agonist ivuxolimab in advanced cancers. Profiled with immunoSEQ multiplex PCR; TCRdb holds only in-frame clones, not every one. The sample contains around 100,000 clones, about 92% of which appear only once. Sample: CD4+ or CD8+ T cells sorted from blood, taken in a trial of the OX40 agonist ivuxolimab. The receptors were gathered from an adult with an advanced solid tumor such as melanoma, head and neck, liver or kidney cancer. Both conserved end residues are part of each CDR3. A D gene is named only where the DNA matches it firmly. Size is omitted from some rows. Given values are once, few, many or a class for expanded clones.

once,-,TRBV15,TRBJ1-6,CATSRDPNSPLHF,TGTGCCACCAGCAGAGATCCAAATTCACCCCTCCACTTT
-,-,TRBV15,TRBJ1-1,CATSRVLRGEAFF,TGTGCCACCAGCAGAGTTCTGAGGGGTGAAGCTTTCTTT
-,-,TRBV28,TRBJ1-1,CASSGNTEAFF,TGTGCCAGCAGTGGGAACACTGAAGCTTTCTTT
-,-,TRBV20-1,TRBJ2-5,CSAHAGETQYF,TGCAGTGCGCATGCGGGGGAGACCCAGTACTTC
once,TRBD2,TRBV6-1,TRBJ2-3,CASSAGTSTPPYTDTQYF,TGTGCCAGCAGTGCCGGGACTAGCACACCTCCTTACACAGATACGCAGTATTTT
-,-,TRBV13,TRBJ1-3,CASSNLRSGNTIYF,TGTGCCAGCAGCAATTTACGCTCTGGAAACACCATATATTTT
-,-,TRBV15,TRBJ1-1,CATSRGSTNTEAFF,TGTGCCACCAGCAGAGGCAGCACGAACACTGAAGCTTTCTTT
-,TRBD1,TRBV7-3,TRBJ1-6,CASSPGTGPNSPLHF,TGTGCCAGCAGCCCCGGGACAGGGCCCAATTCACCCCTCCACTTT
-,-,TRBV5-1,TRBJ1-2,CASSLMGEVSYTF,TGCGCCAGCAGCTTGATGGGGGAGGTGAGCTACACCTTC
few,-,TRBV7-2,TRBJ1-5,CASSLLAQPQHF,TGTGCCAGCAGCCTCCTGGCTCAGCCCCAGCATTTT
-,-,TRBV12-1,TRBJ1-2,CASSFRDRPIGYTF,TGTGCCAGCAGCTTTCGGGACAGACCTATTGGCTACACCTTC
-,TRBD2,TRBV28,TRBJ2-7,CASSSGTSLREQYF,TGTGCCAGCAGTTCTGGGACTAGCTTGAGGGAGCAGTACTTC
-,-,TRBV6-1,TRBJ1-2,CASSGTGNGYGYTF,TGTGCCAGCAGTGGTACAGGGAATGGCTATGGCTACACCTTC
-,-,TRBV15,TRBJ1-6,CATSRGTVESPLHF,TGTGCCACCAGCAGAGGGACGGTTGAATCACCCCTCCACTTT
-,TRBD2,TRBV2,TRBJ2-5,CASSEVGGVRETQYF,TGTGCCAGCAGTGAAGTGGGGGGGGTTCGAGAGACCCAGTACTTC
once,TRBD1,TRBV7-9,TRBJ1-2,CASSLTRGTVNYGYTF,TGTGCCAGCAGCTTAACCCGTGGGACAGTAAACTATGGCTACACCTTC
-,-,TRBV5-4,TRBJ1-1,CASSLEASGTEAFF,TGTGCCAGCAGCTTGGAGGCGAGCGGGACTGAAGCTTTCTTT
-,-,TRBV4-3,TRBJ1-2,CASSQANYGYTF,TGCGCCAGCAGCCAAGCTAACTATGGCTACACCTTC
-,-,TRBV30,TRBJ2-3,CAWTRTDSHRTDTQYF,TGTGCCTGGACTCGTACGGACAGCCATCGCACAGATACGCAGTATTTT
-,-,TRBV19,TRBJ1-2,CASSIARGGSYGYTF,TGTGCCAGTAGTATAGCCAGGGGCGGTTCCTATGGCTACACCTTC
-,-,TRBV6-7,TRBJ2-1,CASSYECGARNEQFF,TGTGCCAGCAGTTACGAGTGCGGGGCGCGGAATGAGCAGTTCTTC
few,-,TRBV7-2,TRBJ2-5,CASSLAAQGVQETQYF,TGTGCCAGCAGCTTAGCCGCACAGGGCGTCCAAGAGACCCAGTACTTC
-,-,TRBV2,TRBJ2-2,CASSVEGNTGELFF,TGTGCCAGCAGTGTGGAGGGGAACACCGGGGAGCTGTTTTTT
-,TRBD1,TRBV2,TRBJ1-2,CASSGEGAGGYTF,TGTGCCAGCAGTGGGGAGGGGGCTGGTGGCTACACCTTC
-,TRBD2,TRBV7-9,TRBJ2-2,CASSLASGTGELFF,TGTGCCAGCAGCTTGGCTAGCGGCACCGGGGAGCTGTTTTTT
once,TRBD2,TRBV15,TRBJ2-1,CATGLDRYNEQFF,TGTGCCACAGGACTAGATCGGTACAATGAGCAGTTCTTC
-,-,TRBV28,TRBJ1-2,CASSPLGGGPNYGYTF,TGTGCCAGCAGTCCACTGGGGGGCGGCCCGAACTATGGCTACACCTTC
-,-,TRBV6-1,TRBJ2-1,CASRVSNEQFF,TGTGCCAGCAGGGTTAGCAATGAGCAGTTCTTC
-,-,TRBV30,TRBJ2-5,CAWSIKAGETQYF,TGTGCCTGGAGTATAAAGGCCGGGGAGACCCAGTACTTC
-,-,TRBV10-3,TRBJ2-1,CAITNRLIDEQFF,TGTGCCATCACCAACAGGTTAATCGATGAGCAGTTCTTC
-,TRBD1,TRBV28,TRBJ1-4,CASSLGQGAFREKLFF,TGTGCCAGCAGTTTAGGCCAGGGGGCTTTCAGGGAAAAACTGTTTTTT
-,-,TRBV9,TRBJ1-2,CASSVGPENGYTF,TGTGCCAGCAGCGTCGGGCCAGAAAATGGCTACACCTTC
once,-,TRBV5-6,TRBJ2-3,CASSLGTMPDTQYF,TGTGCCAGCAGCTTGGGGACGATGCCAGATACGCAGTATTTT
-,-,TRBV6-5,TRBJ1-4,CASSYRAGVTNEKLFF,TGTGCCAGCAGTTACCGGGCGGGGGTCACAAATGAAAAACTGTTTTTT
-,-,TRBV27,TRBJ1-4,CASSFHRRGGREKLFF,TGTGCCAGCAGTTTCCACAGGAGAGGGGGGCGGGAAAAACTGTTTTTT
-,TRBD2,TRBV28,TRBJ2-1,CASSLSPSGSRNEQFF,TGTGCCAGCAGTTTATCCCCTAGCGGGAGTAGGAATGAGCAGTTCTTC
-,-,TRBV25-1,TRBJ1-5,CASSGGHGPQHF,TGTGCCAGCAGTGGGGGTCACGGGCCCCAGCATTTT
-,-,TRBV6-5,TRBJ1-3,CASSSTVSGNTIYF,TGTGCCAGCAGTTCGACGGTCTCTGGAAACACCATATATTTT
-,-,TRBV11-2,TRBJ2-3,CASSLTADGGAGSTDTQYF,TGTGCCAGCAGCTTGACGGCCGATGGGGGCGCGGGCAGCACAGATACGCAGTATTTT
-,-,TRBV4-1,TRBJ1-2,CASSHLNYGYTF,TGCGCCAGCAGCCATCTAAACTATGGCTACACCTTC
once,-,TRBV6-5,TRBJ2-3,CASSYSYPDTQYF,TGTGCCAGCAGTTACTCGTACCCAGATACGCAGTATTTT
-,-,TRBV5-8,TRBJ1-3,CASSLNRGNTIYF,TGTGCCAGCAGCTTAAACAGGGGAAACACCATATATTTT
-,-,TRBV2,TRBJ2-1,CASSEALNEQFF,TGTGCCAGCAGTGAAGCGTTAAATGAGCAGTTCTTC
-,-,TRBV2,TRBJ1-5,CASSATMGGWNQPQHF,TGTGCCAGCAGCGCAACCATGGGCGGCTGGAATCAGCCCCAGCATTTT
-,-,TRBV11-2,TRBJ1-2,CASSLANYGYTF,TGTGCCAGCAGCTTAGCGAACTATGGCTACACCTTC
-,TRBD1,TRBV5-1,TRBJ1-6,CASSPQGVSYSPLHF,TGCGCCAGCAGCCCACAGGGGGTGTCTTATTCACCCCTCCACTTT
-,TRBD2,TRBV30,TRBJ2-1,CAWGTSGRSSYNEQFF,TGTGCCTGGGGGACTAGCGGGAGGAGCTCCTACAATGAGCAGTTCTTC
-,TRBD1,TRBV6-5,TRBJ2-3,CASSYSAGGADTQYF,TGTGCCAGCAGTTACTCGGCAGGGGGCGCCGATACGCAGTATTTT
-,-,TRBV9,TRBJ2-3,CASSVDSGDTQYF,TGTGCCAGCAGCGTAGATTCGGGAGATACGCAGTATTTT
-,TRBD1,TRBV11-3,TRBJ2-5,CASSLDYGQGRETQYF,TGTGCCAGCAGCTTAGATTACGGACAGGGAAGAGAGACCCAGTACTTC
-,-,TRBV30,TRBJ2-1,CACGGLSSYNEQFF,TGTGCCTGTGGGGGTCTCAGCTCCTACAATGAGCAGTTCTTC
-,-,TRBV28,TRBJ1-6,CASTHTPGITPLHF,TGTGCCAGCACCCATACCCCAGGGATTACACCCCTCCACTTT
-,-,TRBV7-2,TRBJ1-4,CATKVGAANEKLFF,TGTGCCACCAAGGTGGGGGCTGCTAATGAAAAACTGTTTTTT
-,-,TRBV6-6,TRBJ2-1,CASSQRGINEQFF,TGTGCCAGCAGTCAAAGGGGAATCAATGAGCAGTTCTTC